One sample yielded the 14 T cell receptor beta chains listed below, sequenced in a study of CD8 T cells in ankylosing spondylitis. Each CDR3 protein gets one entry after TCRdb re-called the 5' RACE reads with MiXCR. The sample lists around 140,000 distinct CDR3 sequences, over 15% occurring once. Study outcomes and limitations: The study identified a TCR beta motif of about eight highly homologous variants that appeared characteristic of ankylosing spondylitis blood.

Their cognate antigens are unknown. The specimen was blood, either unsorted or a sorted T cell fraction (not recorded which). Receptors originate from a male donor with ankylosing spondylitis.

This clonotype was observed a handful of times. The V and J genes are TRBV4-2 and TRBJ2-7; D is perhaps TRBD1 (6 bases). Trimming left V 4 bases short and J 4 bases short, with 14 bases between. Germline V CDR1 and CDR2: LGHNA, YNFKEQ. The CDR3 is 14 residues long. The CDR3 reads CASSLGTRSYEQYF. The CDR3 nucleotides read TGTGCCAGCAGCCTCGGGACAAGGAGTTACGAGCAGTACTTC.

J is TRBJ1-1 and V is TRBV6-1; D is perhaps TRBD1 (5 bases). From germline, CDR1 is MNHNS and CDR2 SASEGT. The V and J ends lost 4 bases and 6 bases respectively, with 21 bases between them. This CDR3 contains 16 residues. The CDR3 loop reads CASSGGGGAREAEAFF. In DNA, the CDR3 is TGTGCCAGCAGTGGAGGTGGTGGGGCGCGGGAGGCTGAAGCTTTCTTT.

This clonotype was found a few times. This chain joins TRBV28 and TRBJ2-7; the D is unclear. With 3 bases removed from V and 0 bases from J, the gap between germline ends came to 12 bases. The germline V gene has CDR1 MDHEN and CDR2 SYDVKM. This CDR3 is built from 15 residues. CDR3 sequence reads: CASSFPSTYSYEQYF. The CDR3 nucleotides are TGTGCCAGCAGTTTTCCATCCACCTACTCCTACGAGCAGTACTTC.

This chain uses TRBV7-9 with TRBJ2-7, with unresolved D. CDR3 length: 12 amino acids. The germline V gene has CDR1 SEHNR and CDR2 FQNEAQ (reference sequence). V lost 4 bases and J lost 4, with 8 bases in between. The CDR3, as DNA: TGTGCCAGCAGCTCTACCGTTTACGAGCAGTACTTC. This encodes CASSSTVYEQYF.

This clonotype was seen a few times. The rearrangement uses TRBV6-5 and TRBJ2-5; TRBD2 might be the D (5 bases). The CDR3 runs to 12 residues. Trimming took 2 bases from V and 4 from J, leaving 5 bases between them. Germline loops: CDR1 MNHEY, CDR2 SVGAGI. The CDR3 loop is CASSYGGETQYF. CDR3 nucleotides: TGTGCCAGCAGTTACGGAGGAGAGACCCAGTACTTC.

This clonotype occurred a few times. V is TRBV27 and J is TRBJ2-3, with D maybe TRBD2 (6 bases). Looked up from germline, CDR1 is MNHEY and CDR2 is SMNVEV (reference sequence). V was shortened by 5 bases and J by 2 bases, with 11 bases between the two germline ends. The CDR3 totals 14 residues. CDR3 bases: TGTGCCAGCAGTCACCCGGGGGACACAGATACGCAGTATTTT. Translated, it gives CASSHPGDTDTQYF.

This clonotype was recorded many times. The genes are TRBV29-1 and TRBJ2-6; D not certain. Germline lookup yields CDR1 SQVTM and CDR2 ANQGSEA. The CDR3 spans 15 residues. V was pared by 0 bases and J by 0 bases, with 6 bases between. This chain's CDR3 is CSVEDSSSGANVLTF. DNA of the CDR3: TGCAGCGTTGAAGATTCAAGCTCTGGGGCCAACGTCCTGACTTTC.

In DNA form, the CDR3 reads TGTGCCAGCAGTTTCCGGATAGCTTCCTACGAGCAGTACTTC. It codes for CASSFRIASYEQYF. The chain is built from TRBV28 and TRBJ2-7; no clear D. The CDR3 consists of 14 residues. Trimming stripped 3 bases from V and 1 base from J, with 10 bases between. Germline V gene lookup returns CDR1 MDHEN and CDR2 SYDVKM. The variable domain in full, completed from reference TRBV28 and TRBJ2-7, reads DVKVTQSSRYLVKRTGEKVFLECVQDMDHENMFWYRQDPGLGLRLIYFSYDVKMKEKGDIPEGYSVSREKKERFSLILESASTNQTSMYLCASSFRIASYEQYFGPGTRLTVT.

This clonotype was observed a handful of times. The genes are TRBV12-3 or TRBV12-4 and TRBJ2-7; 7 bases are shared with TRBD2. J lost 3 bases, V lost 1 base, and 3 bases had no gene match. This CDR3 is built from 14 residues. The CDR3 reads CASSLVGLRYEQYF. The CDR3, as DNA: TGTGCCAGCAGTTTAGTGGGACTACGCTACGAGCAGTACTTC.

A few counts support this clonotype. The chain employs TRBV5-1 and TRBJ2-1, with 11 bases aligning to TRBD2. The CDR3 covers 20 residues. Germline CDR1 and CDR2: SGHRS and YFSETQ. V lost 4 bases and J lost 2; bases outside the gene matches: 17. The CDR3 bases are TGCGCCAGCAGCCGATGGGGACTAGCGGAGGGACGGACCCCCTACAATGAGCAGTTCTTC. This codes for CASSRWGLAEGRTPYNEQFF.

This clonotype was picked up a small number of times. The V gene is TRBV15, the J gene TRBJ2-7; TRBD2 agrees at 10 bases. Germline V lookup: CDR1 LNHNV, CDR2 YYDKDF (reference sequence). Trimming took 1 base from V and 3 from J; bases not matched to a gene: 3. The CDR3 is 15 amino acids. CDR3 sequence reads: CATSRATSGNYEQYF. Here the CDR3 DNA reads TGTGCCACCAGCAGAGCCACTAGCGGGAACTACGAGCAGTACTTC. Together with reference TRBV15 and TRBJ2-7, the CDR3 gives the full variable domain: DAMVIQNPRYQVTQFGKPVTLSCSQTLNHNVMYWYQQKSSQAPKLLFHYYDKDFNNEADTPDNFQSRRPNTSFCFLDIRSPGLGDTAMYLCATSRATSGNYEQYFGPGTRLTVT.

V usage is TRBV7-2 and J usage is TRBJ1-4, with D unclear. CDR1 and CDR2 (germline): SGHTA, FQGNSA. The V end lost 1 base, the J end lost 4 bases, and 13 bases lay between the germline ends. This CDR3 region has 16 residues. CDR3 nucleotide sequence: TGTGCCAGCAGCTTAGGGCAACACCGGATTAATGAAAAACTGTTTTTT. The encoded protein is CASSLGQHRINEKLFF.

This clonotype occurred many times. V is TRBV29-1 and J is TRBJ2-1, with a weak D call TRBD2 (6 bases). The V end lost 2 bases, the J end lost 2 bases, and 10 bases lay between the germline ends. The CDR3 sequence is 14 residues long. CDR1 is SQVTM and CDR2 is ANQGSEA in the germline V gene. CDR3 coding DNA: TGCAGCGTTGAACCGGGAGTCACCTACAATGAGCAGTTCTTC. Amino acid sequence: CSVEPGVTYNEQFF.

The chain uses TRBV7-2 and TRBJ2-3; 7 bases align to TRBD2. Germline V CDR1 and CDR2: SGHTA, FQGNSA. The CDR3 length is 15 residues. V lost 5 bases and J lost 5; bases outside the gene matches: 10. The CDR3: CASSLTGTTLDTQYF. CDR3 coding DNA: TGTGCCAGCAGCCTGACCGGGACTACCCTAGATACGCAGTATTTT.